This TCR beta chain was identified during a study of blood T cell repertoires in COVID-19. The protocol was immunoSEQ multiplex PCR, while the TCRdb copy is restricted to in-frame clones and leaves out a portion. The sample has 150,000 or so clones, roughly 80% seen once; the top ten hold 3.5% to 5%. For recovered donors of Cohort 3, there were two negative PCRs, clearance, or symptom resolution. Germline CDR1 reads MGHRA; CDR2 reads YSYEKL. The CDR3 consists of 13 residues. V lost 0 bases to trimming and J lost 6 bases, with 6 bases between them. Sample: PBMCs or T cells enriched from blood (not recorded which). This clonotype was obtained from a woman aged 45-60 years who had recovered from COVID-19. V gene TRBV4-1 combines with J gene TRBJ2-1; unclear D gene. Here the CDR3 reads CASSQETGNEQFF. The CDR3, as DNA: TGCGCCAGCAGCCAAGAAACGGGCAATGAGCAGTTCTTC.